The subject of this entry is one T cell receptor (beta chain). The CDR3 is made up of 12 amino acids. The germline V gene has CDR1 LGHDT and CDR2 YNNKEL (reference sequence). J was trimmed by 8 bases and V by 4 bases; bases with no gene match: 4. A Seattle source enrolled patients during active infection and followed them longitudinally. The sample belongs to a study of blood T cell repertoires in COVID-19. Profiled with immunoSEQ multiplex PCR; TCRdb holds only in-frame clones, not every one. The sample has roughly 90,000 clones, roughly 90% seen once. The receptor comes from a middle-aged man with COVID-19, enrolled during active disease. This rearrangement joins TRBV3-1 (or the pseudogene TRBV3-2) to TRBJ1-2, with 7 bases that match TRBD1. The sequenced sample was peripheral blood. The CDR3 region is CASSLTGEGYTF. Written as DNA, the CDR3 is TGTGCCAGCAGCCTAACAGGGGAAGGCTACACCTTC.